Sequencing of this T cell receptor beta chain was carried out in a study of T-cell reconstitution after alpha-beta-depleted transplantation in children. Preparing the TCRbeta library involved the use of unique molecular identifiers. MiXCR, run by TCRdb on the PCR reads, gives a single entry per CDR3 protein. Of 500,000 to 750,000 distinct CDR3 sequences listed, over 25% are singletons. This TCR came from a boy less than two years old with Wiskott-Aldrich syndrome, due to receive a stem cell transplant. The specimen comprised PBMCs, sampled before TCRalphabeta/CD19-depleted stem cell transplant.

The CDR3 coding sequence is TGCGCCAGCAGCTACTCTAGCGGGACCTACAATGAGCAGTTCTTC. Amino acids: CASSYSSGTYNEQFF. The V gene is TRBV5-1, the J gene TRBJ2-1; 9 nucleotides align to TRBD2. Per germline, CDR1 SGHRS and CDR2 YFSETQ. Trimming removed 3 bases from V and 2 bases from J; junction bases left unmatched: 3. The CDR3 is made up of 15 amino acids.